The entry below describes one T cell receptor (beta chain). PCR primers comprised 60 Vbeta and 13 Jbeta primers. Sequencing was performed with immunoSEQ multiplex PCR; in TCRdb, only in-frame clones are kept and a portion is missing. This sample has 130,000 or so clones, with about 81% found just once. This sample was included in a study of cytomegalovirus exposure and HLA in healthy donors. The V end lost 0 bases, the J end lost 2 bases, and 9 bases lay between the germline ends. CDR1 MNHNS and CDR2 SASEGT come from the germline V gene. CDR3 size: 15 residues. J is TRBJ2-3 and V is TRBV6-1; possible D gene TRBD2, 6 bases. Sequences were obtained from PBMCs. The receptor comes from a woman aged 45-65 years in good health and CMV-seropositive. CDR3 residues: CASSEAAGLTDTQYF. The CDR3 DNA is TGTGCCAGCAGTGAAGCTGCGGGACTCACAGATACGCAGTATTTT.